This entry lists 6 T cell receptor beta chains sequenced from one sample in a study of cytomegalovirus exposure and HLA in healthy donors. Primers for the PCR totalled 60 Vbeta and 13 Jbeta. The method was immunoSEQ multiplex PCR; TCRdb's version includes in-frame clones alone and lacks a portion of them. Here the sample spans 160,000 or so clones, about two thirds being singletons. Sequencing used PBMCs. All receptors come from a woman aged 25 to 45 in good health and CMV-seronegative.

The chain couples TRBV9 to TRBJ2-2; 14 bases align to TRBD2. Germline loops: CDR1 SGDLS, CDR2 YYNGEE. J lost 9 bases, V lost 3 bases, and 7 bases had no gene match. The CDR3 is 16 amino acids. The CDR3 DNA is TGTGCCAGCAGCGCATGGGGACTAGCGGGGGCCCGGGAGCTGTTTTTT. Translated: CASSAWGLAGARELFF.

This clone showed up just a few times. The chain is built from TRBV9 and TRBJ2-2, with 9 bases fitting TRBD2. The CDR3 runs to 18 residues. Germline CDR1 is SGDLS and CDR2 is YYNGEE. Germline trimming cut 0 bases from V and 2 bases from J; bases unmatched to any gene: 8. The CDR3 nucleotides are TGTGCCAGCAGCGTAGTGATAGCGGGGGAACCAAACACCGGGGAGCTGTTTTTT. It is translated as CASSVVIAGEPNTGELFF.

This clone occurred once. This chain joins TRBV28 and TRBJ2-5; D perhaps matches TRBD2 (6 bases). TRBJ2-7 matches the DNA end more closely, so the J call is doubtful. Germline values: CDR1 MDHEN, CDR2 SYDVKM. This CDR3 has 14 amino acids. The CDR3 DNA follows: TGTGCCAGCAGTCCCCCGGGACTCCGCATCGAGCAGTACTTC. It yields the protein CASSPPGLRIEQYF.

The chain employs TRBV6-5 and TRBJ2-7; 11 bases are a match to TRBD2. This CDR3 spans 15 amino acids. Germline CDR1 is MNHEY and CDR2 is SVGAGI. V shed 6 bases and J 0 bases; nucleotides not matched to a gene: 4. The CDR3 protein is CASSRTSGSSYEQYF. The DNA for the CDR3 is TGTGCCAGCAGCCGGACTAGCGGGTCCTCCTACGAGCAGTACTTC.

The chain uses TRBV27 and TRBJ2-3; 16 nucleotides line up with TRBD2. Germline trimming cut 4 bases from V and 6 bases from J; bases unmatched to any gene: 7. Germline values: CDR1 MNHEY, CDR2 SMNVEV (reference sequence). CDR3 length: 17 residues. This CDR3 is CASSSLTGLAGGDTQYF. DNA of the CDR3: TGTGCCAGCAGTTCACTGACGGGACTAGCGGGGGGGGATACGCAGTATTTT.

The chain links TRBV7-6 to TRBJ2-2; D not certain. Trimming removed 0 bases at V and 2 bases at J, with 10 bases between. The CDR3 extends over 16 amino acids. Germline assignment: CDR1 SGHVS and CDR2 FNYEAQ. CDR3 sequence (DNA): TGTGCCAGCAGCTTAGCCCTCACAGTTAACACCGGGGAGCTGTTTTTT. Its translation: CASSLALTVNTGELFF.